This section outlines one T cell receptor beta chain sequence together with its context. Its cognate antigen is unknown. Diagnosis rested on symptoms, serum thyroxine and TRAb, thyroid ultrasound, and orbital computed tomography. Amplification targeted TCR beta CDR3 regions from RNA transcripts. Researchers ran a first-round RT-PCR on the TCR CDR3 using the HTBI primer set. TCRdb re-called the multiplex PCR reads through MiXCR, storing one row per CDR3 protein. The data contain more than 500,000 distinct CDR3 sequences, about 45% of them singletons. Per the germline V gene, CDR1 is MNHEY and CDR2 is SVGAGI. Deletions cut 0 bases from V and 7 bases from J, with 15 bases between. The length of the CDR3 is 15 residues. The data were obtained in a study of T cells in Graves' hyperthyroidism and ophthalmopathy. Study-wide results and limits: Blood shared most expanded thyroid clonotypes above 0.001.

The chain links TRBV6-5 to TRBJ1-2, with D perhaps TRBD1 (5 bases). The receptor was isolated from an adult woman with Graves' disease, either hyperthyroidism or ophthalmopathy (not recorded which). The sample taken for sequencing was peripheral blood or thyroid tissue (not recorded which). The CDR3 region is CASSYSGAQIGGYTF. In DNA, the CDR3 is TGTGCCAGCAGTTACTCAGGGGCCCAGATCGGTGGCTACACCTTC.